The 17 T cell receptor beta chains listed next were all sequenced from one sample in a study of T and B cells in COVID-19 patients. BIOMED2 TRB-A/B primer pools were used in multiplex TRB PCR. TCRdb re-analysed the multiplex PCR reads in MiXCR, keeping a single row per CDR3 protein. The data contain about 22,000 distinct CDR3 sequences, less than 30% of them seen just once; the ten biggest clones take up around 2.8%. TRB was amplified from about 240-490 ng of blood genomic DNA. Sequenced sample: blood. The source is a human donor who had recovered from COVID-19.

V usage is TRBV12-3 or TRBV12-4 and J usage is TRBJ2-7, with TRBD2 matching over 13 bases. Trimming at V came to 5 bases and at J to 5 bases, leaving 6 bases not matched to a gene. The CDR3 sequence is 15 residues long. This chain's CDR3 is CASSERTSGRHEQYF. The CDR3 region has the DNA TGTGCCAGCAGTGAGAGGACTAGCGGGAGACACGAGCAGTACTTC.

This rearrangement joins TRBV5-6 to TRBJ2-1; 8 bases fit TRBD2. J lost 10 bases, V lost 0 bases, and 6 bases had no gene match. The CDR3 covers 14 residues. CDR1 and CDR2 (germline): SGHDT, YYEEEE. The DNA of the CDR3 is TGTGCCAGCAGCTTGGTCGGGGGGGCCCCCGAGCAGTTCTTC. Amino acid sequence: CASSLVGGAPEQFF.

This sequence joins TRBV7-6 and TRBJ1-1; possible D gene TRBD1, 5 bases. Trimming shortened V by 3 bases and J by 3 bases, and 8 bases separated the two germline ends. The CDR3 is 13 amino acids. CDR1 and CDR2 (germline): SGHVS, FNYEAQ. The CDR3 DNA reads TGTGCCAGCAGCTTCAGGGCGGACACTGAAGCTTTCTTT. Amino acid sequence: CASSFRADTEAFF. Filled out from reference TRBV7-6 and TRBJ1-1, the complete variable domain reads GAGVSQSPRYKVTKRGQDVALRCDPISGHVSLYWYRQALGQGPEFLTYFNYEAQQDKSGLPNDRFSAERPEGSISTLTIQRTEQRDSAMYRCASSFRADTEAFFGQGTRLTVV.

This chain connects TRBV6-1 to TRBJ2-7; D possibly matches TRBD1 or TRBD2 (6 bases each). CDR1 and CDR2 from the germline V gene are MNHNS and SASEGT. The CDR3 contains 14 residues. V was trimmed by 6 bases and J by 3 bases, leaving 15 bases between them. The CDR3 nucleotides are TGTGCCAGCAGGGGGGCGGGGAGATTCTACGAGCAGTACTTC. It codes for CASRGAGRFYEQYF.

This clonotype was seen a few times. V gene TRBV30 combines with J gene TRBJ1-2, with D unresolved. Germline CDR1 reads GTSNPN; CDR2 reads SVGIG (reference sequence). Trimming stripped 1 base from V and 7 bases from J, with 10 bases between. The CDR3 runs 12 residues. The CDR3 DNA sequence: TGTGCCTGGAGTGACACTGCGGGTGGCTACACCTTC. It translates to CAWSDTAGGYTF.

This clonotype was counted only a few times. The DNA of the CDR3 is TGTGCCAGCATCGCCGGGACAGAGACTGAAGCTTTCTTT. Translated: CASIAGTETEAFF. The rearrangement uses TRBV27 and TRBJ1-1, with 7 bases lining up with TRBD1. Germline trimming cut 7 bases from V and 5 bases from J; bases unmatched to any gene: 7. CDR3 size: 13 residues. Germline V gene lookup returns CDR1 MNHEY and CDR2 SMNVEV (reference sequence).

The rearrangement joins TRBV18 to TRBJ2-5; D is perhaps TRBD1 or TRBD2 (6 bases each). Germline CDR1 KGHSH, CDR2 LQKENI. The V and J ends lost 3 bases and 5 bases respectively, with 13 bases between them. CDR3 length equals 14 residues. This CDR3 is CASSPKEGDETQYF. The CDR3 coding sequence is TGTGCCAGCTCACCCAAGGAGGGGGATGAGACCCAGTACTTC.

This clonotype was detected only a few times. V is TRBV27 and J is TRBJ1-2; no clear D. Per the germline V gene, CDR1 is MNHEY and CDR2 is SMNVEV (reference sequence). Trimming pared 2 bases from V and 6 bases from J, leaving 19 bases between. The CDR3 is 16 amino acids. The CDR3 protein is CASSLKANVGSDGYTF. CDR3 DNA sequence: TGTGCCAGCAGTTTAAAGGCTAACGTTGGTTCCGATGGCTACACCTTC.

Within the sample, this clonotype is medium-sized. CDR3 bases: TGTGCCAGCACCACAGGAAACCGGGCCTACGAGCAGTACTTC. The encoded protein is CASTTGNRAYEQYF. V and J are TRBV6-5 and TRBJ2-7, with D possibly TRBD1 on 5 matching bases. V was clipped by 7 bases and J by 2 bases, with 15 bases between them. The CDR3 totals 14 residues. Looked up from germline, CDR1 is MNHEY and CDR2 is SVGAGI.

The table lists this clonotype with a count of one. CDR3 DNA: TGTGCCAGTAGGAAAGCGGGAGGGCCTGGGTTAGCCAAAAACATTCAGTACTTC. It encodes CASRKAGGPGLAKNIQYF. The rearrangement links TRBV19 to TRBJ2-4, with 10 bases fitting TRBD2. V lost 6 bases, J lost 0 bases, and 11 bases stayed unmatched. Per germline, CDR1 LNHDA and CDR2 SQIVND (reference sequence). This CDR3 is built from 18 residues.

The chain recombines TRBV29-1 with TRBJ2-3, with 7 bases aligning to TRBD2. This CDR3 spans 11 amino acids. The germline CDR1 and CDR2 sequences are SQVTM and ANQGSEA. Losses at the gene ends were 7 bases for V and 6 bases for J; bases not matched to a gene: 4. CDR3 sequence (DNA): TGCAGCGCAATGACTAGCGATACGCAGTATTTT. Residues: CSAMTSDTQYF.

There are many counts of this clonotype. The V call is TRBV6-5, the J call TRBJ2-7, with TRBD1 matching 12 bases. This CDR3 comprises 16 residues. Losses at the gene ends were 0 bases for V and 3 bases for J; bases not matched to a gene: 3. Germline CDR1 is MNHEY and CDR2 is SVGAGI. CDR3 DNA sequence: TGTGCCAGCAGTTACTCAGGGACAGGGGGCTACTACGAGCAGTACTTC. This codes for CASSYSGTGGYYEQYF.

This clonotype ranks as medium-sized. This rearrangement joins TRBV19 to TRBJ2-2, with 10 bases aligning to TRBD2. V was clipped by 3 bases and J by 5 bases; unmatched bases: 6. This CDR3 region has 16 residues. Per germline, CDR1 LNHDA and CDR2 SQIVND (reference sequence). The CDR3 protein is CASSIPGLALTGELFF. CDR3 DNA sequence: TGTGCCAGTAGTATCCCGGGACTAGCGCTAACCGGGGAGCTGTTTTTT.

By sample fraction, this clonotype is medium-sized. The genes are TRBV19 and TRBJ2-3; TRBD2 agrees at 9 bases. The CDR3 covers 15 residues. After removal of 3 bases from V and 0 bases from J, the junction contained 1 base not matched to a gene. CDR1 and CDR2 from the germline V gene are LNHDA and SQIVND (reference sequence). The CDR3 reads CASSITSGSTDTQYF. In nucleotides, the CDR3 is TGTGCCAGTAGTATCACTAGCGGGAGCACAGATACGCAGTATTTT.

This clonotype was picked up a small number of times. V is TRBV6-1 and J is TRBJ2-7; 9 bases agree with TRBD1. Germline CDR1 and CDR2: MNHNS and SASEGT. The CDR3 loop spans 15 amino acids. The J segment lost 0 bases and the V segment lost 7 bases, leaving 7 bases of the junction unmatched. The CDR3 sequence is CASNTGQGDSYEQYF. The CDR3 region has the DNA TGTGCCAGCAACACGGGACAGGGTGACTCCTACGAGCAGTACTTC.

V usage is TRBV6-1 and J usage is TRBJ1-6; D gene ambiguous. Deletions cut 6 bases from V and 8 bases from J, with 11 bases between. This CDR3 region has 13 residues. CDR1 is MNHNS and CDR2 is SASEGT in the germline V gene. This CDR3 is CASSTAEDSPLHF. For the CDR3, the DNA is TGTGCCAGCAGCACTGCCGAGGATTCACCCCTCCACTTT.

Comment on this clonotype: The junction departs from the called germline gene at one end, perhaps through a read error. The rearrangement links TRBV6-4 to TRBJ2-1; 14 nucleotides line up with TRBD2. This CDR3 comprises 18 residues. Germline V gives CDR1 MRHNA, CDR2 SNTAGT. CDR3 in DNA: TGTGCCATCAGTGAGTCGGGACTAGCGGGGGCCCCGGGCAATGAGCAGTTCTTC. It encodes CAISESGLAGAPGNEQFF.